The 12 T cell receptor beta chains presented below share a single source sample, sequenced in a study of control samples from healthy donors and cancer patients. Some clones are missing from TCRdb's copy, which holds only in-frame ones; the method was immunoSEQ multiplex PCR. The data hold 120,000 to 150,000 clones, with 93% observed a single time. Sequenced: blood. The receptors originated from a man aged 18 to 30 in good health.

The genes are TRBV5-1 and TRBJ2-2, with 9 positions matching TRBD1. The CDR3 sequence is 17 residues long. The germline gives CDR1 SGHRS, CDR2 YFSETQ. Trimming removed 0 bases from V and 7 bases from J; junction bases left unmatched: 10. The CDR3 region has the DNA TGCGCCAGCAGCTTGGAGGGGACAGGGAGGTTCGGCGGGGAGCTGTTTTTT. This translates into CASSLEGTGRFGGELFF.

This chain links TRBV5-1 with TRBJ2-2; TRBD1 matches 7 bases. V lost 1 base to trimming and J lost 6 bases; unmatched junction nucleotides: 3. CDR3 length equals 14 residues. From germline, CDR1 is SGHRS and CDR2 YFSETQ. CDR3 DNA: TGCGCCAGCAGCTTGACAGGGGTCCCCGGGGAGCTGTTTTTT. It codes for CASSLTGVPGELFF.

The chain has TRBV6-5 and TRBJ1-2, with a weak D call TRBD1 (5 bases). Deletions cut 2 bases from V and 8 bases from J, with 21 bases between. The germline gives CDR1 MNHEY, CDR2 SVGAGI. The CDR3 is made up of 16 amino acids. CDR3: CASSYTPTLGGKGYTF. The CDR3 region has the DNA TGTGCCAGCAGTTACACCCCGACTCTCGGGGGAAAGGGCTACACCTTC.

Only one count was recorded for this clone. The chain combines TRBV14 with TRBJ1-2, with D unresolved. CDR3 size: 15 residues. V gave up 2 bases and J gave up 4 bases, with 14 bases separating them. Germline lookup yields CDR1 SGHDN and CDR2 FVKESK. Here the CDR3 reads CASSQIGAAGYGYTF. CDR3 in DNA: TGTGCCAGCAGCCAAATCGGTGCGGCGGGCTATGGCTACACCTTC.

The CDR3 region is CASSESKGGISYEQYF. DNA of the CDR3: TGTGCCAGCAGTGAAAGTAAAGGGGGAATATCCTACGAGCAGTACTTC. The chain is built from TRBV6-1 and TRBJ2-7; D may be TRBD1 (6 bases). The V gene lost 2 bases and the J gene lost 1 base, with 15 bases spanning the gap. Germline V gene sequence: CDR1 MNHNS, CDR2 SASEGT. The CDR3 spans 16 residues.

This chain joins TRBV5-1 and TRBJ2-7, with a weak D call TRBD1 (6 bases). The germline V gene has CDR1 SGHRS and CDR2 YFSETQ. The CDR3 sequence is 14 residues long. Trimming took 4 bases from V and 5 from J, leaving 16 bases between them. The CDR3 DNA follows: TGCGCCAGCAGCCCCACAGGGAGACGGAACGAGCAGTACTTC. It is translated as CASSPTGRRNEQYF.

The DNA for the CDR3 is TGTGCCAGCAGCGTTTTGCCGGATTGGGAGCAGTACTTC. It translates to CASSVLPDWEQYF. The genes are TRBV9 and TRBJ2-7; no reliable D call. Trimming left V 2 bases short and J 7 bases short, with 13 bases between. Germline V gene sequence: CDR1 SGDLS, CDR2 YYNGEE. This CDR3 has 13 residues.

This chain uses TRBV4-1 with TRBJ1-1; 7 nucleotides align to TRBD1. With V trimmed by 1 base and J by 4 bases, 9 bases remained unmatched. In germline, CDR1 is MGHRA, CDR2 YSYEKL. The length of the CDR3 is 16 residues. CDR3 sequence reads: CASSQGSVYRGTEAFF. The CDR3, as DNA: TGCGCCAGCAGCCAAGGCTCGGTATACAGGGGCACTGAAGCTTTCTTT.

The rearrangement links TRBV6-2 or TRBV6-3 to TRBJ2-3; 14 bases align to TRBD2. V trimming: 6 bases; J trimming: 4 bases; junction bases outside the gene matches: 9. The germline gives CDR1 MNHEY, CDR2 SVGEGT. CDR3 length equals 17 residues. The CDR3 sequence: CASSRFGTSGSPDTQYF. The DNA for the CDR3 is TGTGCCAGCAGCCGCTTCGGGACTAGCGGGAGCCCAGATACGCAGTATTTT.

The chain uses TRBV27 and TRBJ1-5; D is ambiguous. CDR3 length: 13 amino acids. Trimming pared 3 bases from V and 5 bases from J, leaving 8 bases between. The germline V gene encodes CDR1 MNHEY and CDR2 SMNVEV (reference sequence). CDR3 amino acids: CASSFYQDQPQHF. CDR3 DNA: TGTGCCAGCAGTTTTTACCAAGATCAGCCCCAGCATTTT.

The rearrangement links TRBV4-1 to TRBJ2-7; either TRBD1 or TRBD2 may supply D (6 bases each). This CDR3 comprises 16 residues. Germline CDR1 reads MGHRA; CDR2 reads YSYEKL. V dropped 0 bases and J dropped 3 bases, with 15 bases sitting between them. The CDR3 is CASSQDLEQGGYEQYF. CDR3 in DNA: TGCGCCAGCAGCCAAGATTTGGAACAGGGAGGCTACGAGCAGTACTTC.

The gene calls are TRBV30 and TRBJ2-7; D possibly corresponds to TRBD1 (6 bases). The CDR3 covers 13 residues. The ends were cut back, 3 bases at V and 2 bases at J, with 11 bases in the middle. CDR1 and CDR2 (germline): GTSNPN, SVGIG (reference sequence). The CDR3 sequence is CAWSTTGPYEQYF. The CDR3 DNA sequence: TGTGCCTGGAGCACGACAGGACCCTACGAGCAGTACTTC.